This is a list of T cell receptor beta chains from one sample in a study of spatial heterogeneity in lung cancer. TCRdb fed the 5' RACE reads into MiXCR, producing one record per CDR3 protein. The sample has tens of thousands of distinct CDR3 sequences; around 3.2% are singletons. Specimen: PBMCs, collected at surgery. These receptors were collected from a female donor with early-stage non-small cell lung cancer. Each CDR3 is given with its conserved first and last residue. A D gene is named only where the DNA matches it firmly. Part of the rows lack a size; the others show once, few, many or a class for expanded clones.

clone size	CDR3 length	J gene	V gene	D gene	CDR3 protein	CDR3 DNA
few	14	TRBJ2-3	TRBV27	TRBD2	CASSSGGAGDTQYF	TGTGCCAGCAGTTCCGGGGGGGCCGGAGATACGCAGTATTTT
many	18	TRBJ2-5	TRBV7-3	TRBD2	CASSPIGEGGTTRKTQYF	TGTGCCAGCAGCCCCATAGGGGAGGGCGGGACCACAAGAAAGACCCAGTACTTC
many	14	TRBJ2-4	TRBV15	TRBD2	CATSRDRTSGNQYF	TGTGCCACCAGCAGAGATCGGACTAGCGGAAACCAGTACTTC
few	16	TRBJ2-3	TRBV10-3	TRBD2	CAISDLAGGQTDTQYF	TGTGCCATCAGTGACCTAGCGGGAGGTCAGACAGATACGCAGTATTTT
few	16	TRBJ2-1	TRBV11-2	-	CASSLGVKGSRHEQFF	TGTGCCAGCAGCCTCGGGGTGAAGGGGAGTAGGCATGAGCAGTTCTTC
many	14	TRBJ2-1	TRBV20-1	-	CSARIPINGDEQFF	TGCAGTGCTAGAATACCTATTAATGGCGATGAGCAGTTCTTC
many	14	TRBJ1-6	TRBV2	TRBD1	CASSRGTGNSPLHF	TGTGCCAGCAGCAGGGGGACTGGTAATTCACCCCTCCACTTT
many	15	TRBJ2-7	TRBV25-1	TRBD2	CASSESGRGSWEQYF	TGTGCCAGCAGTGAGAGCGGGAGAGGCAGTTGGGAGCAGTACTTC
many	14	TRBJ2-5	TRBV5-1	-	CASSWGRAEETQYF	TGCGCCAGCAGCTGGGGGCGGGCTGAAGAGACCCAGTACTTC
medium-sized	13	TRBJ1-1	TRBV4-1	-	CASSRGQHTEAFF	TGCGCCAGCAGCCGAGGACAACACACTGAAGCTTTCTTT
many	15	TRBJ2-5	TRBV4-1	-	CASSLRAQNQETQYF	TGCGCCAGCAGCCTAAGGGCCCAGAATCAAGAGACCCAGTACTTC
many	16	TRBJ2-5	TRBV6-2/TRBV6-3	TRBD2	CASSYSIGRVGETQYF	TGTGCCAGCAGTTACTCGATCGGGAGGGTTGGAGAGACCCAGTACTTC
many	15	TRBJ2-1	TRBV12-3/TRBV12-4	TRBD2	CATGLAGGEYNEQFF	TGTGCCACGGGACTAGCGGGAGGGGAGTACAATGAGCAGTTCTTC
many	12	TRBJ1-1	TRBV2	-	CASSEGGSEAFF	TGTGCCAGCAGTGAAGGGGGCTCTGAAGCTTTCTTT
many	14	TRBJ2-7	TRBV14	TRBD2	CASSQATSEDEQYF	TGTGCCAGCAGCCAAGCGACTAGCGAGGACGAGCAGTACTTC
-	15	TRBJ2-7	TRBV6-1	-	CASSEIGGGSYEQYF	TGTGCCAGCAGTGAAATCGGGGGAGGAAGCTACGAGCAGTACTTC
many	14	TRBJ1-6	TRBV19	-	CASSLPSEQAPLHF	TGTGCCAGTAGTTTGCCCAGCGAGCAAGCACCCCTCCACTTT
-	16	TRBJ2-1	TRBV4-1	TRBD2	CASSQTQGLEGNEQFF	TGCGCCAGCAGCCAGACTCAAGGACTAGAAGGCAATGAGCAGTTCTTC
few	13	TRBJ2-1	TRBV6-4	-	CASSDSKVNEQFF	TGTGCCAGCAGTGACTCGAAGGTCAATGAGCAGTTCTTC
many	18	TRBJ1-5	TRBV28	-	CASSLLMTGSYSNQPQHF	TGTGCCAGCAGTCTCTTAATGACAGGCTCCTATAGCAATCAGCCCCAGCATTTT
many	13	TRBJ1-3	TRBV12-3/TRBV12-4	TRBD1	CASRTGAGNTIYF	TGTGCCAGCAGAACAGGGGCTGGAAACACCATATATTTT
many	16	TRBJ2-7	TRBV9	TRBD2	CASSVATSGPSYEQYF	TGTGCCAGCAGCGTAGCAACTAGCGGGCCATCCTACGAGCAGTACTTC
many	10	TRBJ1-1	TRBV29-1	-	CSTWYTEAFF	TGCAGTACATGGTACACTGAAGCTTTCTTT
medium-sized	14	TRBJ1-1	TRBV20-1	-	CSANPGAGNTEAFF	TGCAGTGCTAATCCGGGGGCGGGTAACACTGAAGCTTTCTTT
many	17	TRBJ2-1	TRBV7-3	-	CASSLIAQMGGYNEQFF	TGTGCCAGCAGCTTAATTGCCCAGATGGGCGGATACAATGAGCAGTTCTTC
many	16	TRBJ2-2	TRBV6-6	-	CASSYYRVSNTGELFF	TGTGCCAGCAGTTACTACAGGGTTTCGAACACCGGGGAGCTGTTTTTT